This note documents a single T cell receptor (beta chain) sequence. The data derive from a study of blood T cell repertoires in COVID-19. Background on the study: Acute-phase and convalescent COVID-19 samples originated in the United States, Italy and Spain.

In the study's own analysis: Nucleated cell number was recorded as an estimate derived from reference gene primer amplification. Using immunoSEQ multiplex PCR, the repertoire was profiled, and TCRdb retains in-frame clones only, with some absent. V and J calls and clone size are copied from that table; D and trimming were computed from the DNA. The sample lists about 70,000 clones, 70% to 85% occurring once. This CDR3 contains 18 residues. The origin of this receptor is a woman between 70 and 85 years old with acute or convalescent COVID-19. The V and J genes are TRBV21-1 and TRBJ1-5; the table names TRBD1, a call not compared with the DNA. TRBV21-1 is labeled a pseudogene. The sequenced sample was peripheral blood. The CDR3: CASSKGLTGIKGNQPQHF. DNA for the CDR3: TGTGCCAGCAGCAAAGGCCTGACAGGGATTAAAGGAAATCAGCCCCAGCATTTT.